The 3 T cell receptor beta chains presented below share a single source sample, sequenced in a study of human T cells and chemical hapten exposure. TCRdb reprocessed the RACE reads via MiXCR and lists one record per CDR3 protein. The data contain around 120,000 distinct CDR3 sequences, approximately 13% of them singletons. Indicated time point: patch test 1, 2 weeks after DPC sensitization. Treatment defined: therapeutic diphenylcyclopropenone sensitization with weekly scalp DPC. Sequences were derived from whole blood, sampled in connection with sensitization to the hapten diphenylcyclopropenone (DPC). These receptors were taken from a man in his late teens or twenties with alopecia areata. Some clones in this sample may be carry-over from other donors' samples.

This rearrangement joins TRBV20-1 to TRBJ1-1; 8 nucleotides agree with TRBD1. J lost 3 bases, V lost 1 base, and 10 bases had no gene match. The CDR3 contains 16 residues. CDR1 is DFQATT and CDR2 is SNEGSKA in the germline V gene (reference sequence). In nucleotides, the CDR3 is TGCAGTGCTAGAGCAAATGCAGGGGGCGCGGACACTGAAGCTTTCTTT. Translated: CSARANAGGADTEAFF.

This clonotype has a count of ten or more. As DNA, the CDR3 is TGTGCCAGCAGTACCTCGCCCTTGGGAGGGCACAATGAGCAGTTCTTC. Its translation: CASSTSPLGGHNEQFF. The gene calls are TRBV28 and TRBJ2-1; 7 bases fit TRBD2. Germline V gene lookup returns CDR1 MDHEN and CDR2 SYDVKM. The CDR3 length is 16 residues. V lost 5 bases, J lost 5 bases, and 12 bases stayed unmatched.

This clonotype was recorded at least ten times. The chain uses TRBV27 and TRBJ2-2, with D unresolved. V gave up 5 bases and J gave up 4 bases, with 17 bases separating them. The CDR3 sequence is 16 residues long. Germline V gene lookup returns CDR1 MNHEY and CDR2 SMNVEV (reference sequence). The CDR3 region is CASSLLLLDVTGELFF. CDR3 coding DNA: TGTGCCAGCAGTCTATTGCTCCTAGACGTCACCGGGGAGCTGTTTTTT.